The rows below give T cell receptor beta chains drawn from one sample of a study of blood T cell repertoires in COVID-19. Data came from immunoSEQ multiplex PCR; TCRdb stores just in-frame clones and leaves some out. The sample includes about 180,000 clones, about 83% of them seen just once. Sequenced material: peripheral blood. All receptors come from a woman aged 65 to 85 with COVID-19, enrolled during active disease. Both conserved end residues are part of each CDR3. The order of the fields is J gene, CDR3 length, V gene, clone size, D gene, CDR3 DNA, CDR3 protein. The D gene is left open where the match is weak. Size tells how often a clone was seen (once, few, many) or the class of an expanded clone, and some rows leave it out.

j_call: TRBJ2-2; cdr3_length: 16; v_call: TRBV7-7; clone_size: .; d_call: TRBD2; cdr3_nt: TGTGCTAGCAGCGATACTAGCGGGGCGAACACCGGGGAGCTGTTTTTT; cdr3_aa: CASSDTSGANTGELFF
j_call: TRBJ1-1; cdr3_length: 13; v_call: TRBV29-1; clone_size: .; d_call: .; cdr3_nt: TGCAGCGTAAGCGCGGGGGCGATGCCTGAAGCTTTCTTT; cdr3_aa: CSVSAGAMPEAFF
j_call: TRBJ1-5; cdr3_length: 16; v_call: TRBV5-4; clone_size: once; d_call: TRBD1; cdr3_nt: TGTGCCAGCAGCTTTGGACAGGGAGATAGCAATCAGCCCCAGCATTTT; cdr3_aa: CASSFGQGDSNQPQHF
j_call: TRBJ2-3; cdr3_length: 15; v_call: TRBV11-3; clone_size: .; d_call: TRBD2; cdr3_nt: TGTGCCAGCAGCCCTAGCGGGATCCACACAGATACGCAGTATTTT; cdr3_aa: CASSPSGIHTDTQYF
j_call: TRBJ2-5; cdr3_length: 15; v_call: TRBV5-1; clone_size: once; d_call: .; cdr3_nt: TGCGCCAGCAGCTTGGTTAGTAGCGGCCAAGAGACCCAGTACTTC; cdr3_aa: CASSLVSSGQETQYF
j_call: TRBJ2-1; cdr3_length: 16; v_call: TRBV28; clone_size: .; d_call: TRBD2; cdr3_nt: TGTGCCAGCAGTATAGCCGGGACTAGCGCCTACAATGAGCAGTTCTTC; cdr3_aa: CASSIAGTSAYNEQFF
j_call: TRBJ1-1; cdr3_length: 14; v_call: TRBV7-2; clone_size: .; d_call: .; cdr3_nt: TGTGCCAGCAGCTTGAACAGGTTGAACACTGAAGCTTTCTTT; cdr3_aa: CASSLNRLNTEAFF
j_call: TRBJ2-1; cdr3_length: 14; v_call: TRBV2; clone_size: .; d_call: TRBD1; cdr3_nt: TGTGCCAGCAGTCGGGACAGGGGAAGCGATGAGCAGTTCTTC; cdr3_aa: CASSRDRGSDEQFF
j_call: TRBJ1-5; cdr3_length: 17; v_call: TRBV7-8; clone_size: .; d_call: TRBD1; cdr3_nt: TGTGCCAGCAGACGGACAGGGGGAATGGGTAGCAATCAGCCCCAGCATTTT; cdr3_aa: CASRRTGGMGSNQPQHF
j_call: TRBJ1-1; cdr3_length: 14; v_call: TRBV9; clone_size: .; d_call: .; cdr3_nt: TGTGCCAGCAGCGAACAGGGTTCAGGGACTGAAGCTTTCTTT; cdr3_aa: CASSEQGSGTEAFF
j_call: TRBJ1-5; cdr3_length: 14; v_call: TRBV27; clone_size: once; d_call: .; cdr3_nt: TGTGCCAGCAGTTGGAGCTATAGCAATCAGCCCCAGCATTTT; cdr3_aa: CASSWSYSNQPQHF
j_call: TRBJ1-2; cdr3_length: 15; v_call: TRBV2; clone_size: .; d_call: .; cdr3_nt: TGTGCCAGCAGCGCCAGGGACATCTTTAACTATGGCTACACCTTC; cdr3_aa: CASSARDIFNYGYTF
j_call: TRBJ2-7; cdr3_length: 15; v_call: TRBV28; clone_size: .; d_call: .; cdr3_nt: TGTGCCAGCAGCCCGACCGACAGACACTCCTACGAGCAGTACTTC; cdr3_aa: CASSPTDRHSYEQYF
j_call: TRBJ2-1; cdr3_length: 12; v_call: TRBV6-5; clone_size: .; d_call: .; cdr3_nt: TGTGCCAGCAGCCTACTACGCAATGAGCAGTTCTTC; cdr3_aa: CASSLLRNEQFF
j_call: TRBJ1-4; cdr3_length: 17; v_call: TRBV3-1/TRBV3-2; clone_size: .; d_call: .; cdr3_nt: TGTGCCAGCAGCCAACGGCGGGTGGTGGCGACTAATGAAAAACTGTTTTTT; cdr3_aa: CASSQRRVVATNEKLFF
j_call: TRBJ2-3; cdr3_length: 15; v_call: TRBV7-9; clone_size: .; d_call: TRBD1; cdr3_nt: TGTGCCAGCAGTCCCGCCGGGACAGGGGGGAATACGCAGTATTTT; cdr3_aa: CASSPAGTGGNTQYF
j_call: TRBJ1-4; cdr3_length: 15; v_call: TRBV19; clone_size: .; d_call: TRBD1; cdr3_nt: TGTGCCAGTACCCCCGGACAGGCAACTAATGAAAAACTGTTTTTT; cdr3_aa: CASTPGQATNEKLFF
j_call: TRBJ1-1; cdr3_length: 15; v_call: TRBV5-4; clone_size: .; d_call: TRBD1; cdr3_nt: TGTGCCAGCAGCTTGTATCTCAGGGGGCGGACTGAAGCTTTCTTT; cdr3_aa: CASSLYLRGRTEAFF
j_call: TRBJ2-1; cdr3_length: 15; v_call: TRBV9; clone_size: .; d_call: TRBD1; cdr3_nt: TGTGCCAGCAGCGTAGAGGGACAGAAATACAATGAGCAGTTCTTC; cdr3_aa: CASSVEGQKYNEQFF
j_call: TRBJ1-2; cdr3_length: 17; v_call: TRBV3-1/TRBV3-2; clone_size: medium-sized; d_call: .; cdr3_nt: TGTGCCAGCAGCCCTACAACCGCAGCCGGAGTTGACTATGGCTACACCTTC; cdr3_aa: CASSPTTAAGVDYGYTF
j_call: TRBJ2-7; cdr3_length: 15; v_call: TRBV18; clone_size: .; d_call: .; cdr3_nt: TGTGCCAGCTCACCACGAGGACGGGAAACCTACGAGCAGTACTTC; cdr3_aa: CASSPRGRETYEQYF
j_call: TRBJ1-2; cdr3_length: 16; v_call: TRBV7-6; clone_size: .; d_call: TRBD1; cdr3_nt: TGTGCCAGCAGCTTAGGCACCGGGACAGGGGGTTATGGCTACACCTTC; cdr3_aa: CASSLGTGTGGYGYTF
j_call: TRBJ2-7; cdr3_length: 13; v_call: TRBV28; clone_size: .; d_call: TRBD1; cdr3_nt: TGTGCCAGCAGCCGGACAGGGACCTACGAGCAGTACTTC; cdr3_aa: CASSRTGTYEQYF
j_call: TRBJ1-1; cdr3_length: 16; v_call: TRBV5-1; clone_size: .; d_call: .; cdr3_nt: TGCGCCAGCAGCTTGGCCCTCGCGGGGGGGGACACTGAAGCTTTCTTT; cdr3_aa: CASSLALAGGDTEAFF
j_call: TRBJ2-7; cdr3_length: 13; v_call: TRBV5-1; clone_size: .; d_call: .; cdr3_nt: TGCGCCAGCAGCTTGACAGGGTCCTACGAGCAGTACTTC; cdr3_aa: CASSLTGSYEQYF
j_call: TRBJ1-3; cdr3_length: 15; v_call: TRBV27; clone_size: .; d_call: .; cdr3_nt: TGTGCCAGCTCCCCGGCGGCCTCCTCTGGAAACACCATATATTTT; cdr3_aa: CASSPAASSGNTIYF
j_call: TRBJ1-4; cdr3_length: 15; v_call: TRBV19; clone_size: .; d_call: .; cdr3_nt: TGTGCCAGTAGTATGTTTCCCCGGAGGGAAGAAAAACTGTTTTTT; cdr3_aa: CASSMFPRREEKLFF
j_call: TRBJ1-2; cdr3_length: 15; v_call: TRBV30; clone_size: few; d_call: .; cdr3_nt: TGTGCCTGGAGGTCTCCGGACAGCGGGGTCTATGGCTACACCTTC; cdr3_aa: CAWRSPDSGVYGYTF
j_call: TRBJ2-1; cdr3_length: 12; v_call: TRBV6-2/TRBV6-3; clone_size: .; d_call: .; cdr3_nt: TGTGCCAGCAGTTGGACTAATATTGGGCAGTTCTTC; cdr3_aa: CASSWTNIGQFF
j_call: TRBJ1-3; cdr3_length: 14; v_call: TRBV24-1; clone_size: .; d_call: TRBD1; cdr3_nt: TGTGCCACCAGTGAGACAGGGAACGGAAACACCATATATTTT; cdr3_aa: CATSETGNGNTIYF
j_call: TRBJ2-1; cdr3_length: 14; v_call: TRBV28; clone_size: .; d_call: TRBD2; cdr3_nt: TGTGCCAGCAGTTTGGGGGACTATCACAATGAGCAGTTCTTC; cdr3_aa: CASSLGDYHNEQFF
j_call: TRBJ2-3; cdr3_length: 16; v_call: TRBV10-3; clone_size: .; d_call: .; cdr3_nt: TGTGCCATCAGTGAGTCGAGACAGAGGATGACAAATACGCAGTATTTT; cdr3_aa: CAISESRQRMTNTQYF
j_call: TRBJ2-1; cdr3_length: 16; v_call: TRBV19; clone_size: .; d_call: TRBD1; cdr3_nt: TGTGCCAGTAGTACCCTGACAGGGGGCTCCTACAATGAGCAGTTCTTC; cdr3_aa: CASSTLTGGSYNEQFF
j_call: TRBJ1-6; cdr3_length: 14; v_call: TRBV27; clone_size: .; d_call: .; cdr3_nt: TGTGCCAGCAGTTTCGGGACTGAGGGCTCACCCCTCCACTTT; cdr3_aa: CASSFGTEGSPLHF
j_call: TRBJ2-7; cdr3_length: 15; v_call: TRBV10-1; clone_size: .; d_call: TRBD2; cdr3_nt: TGCGCCAGCAGTCGTAAGCGGGACCCCCCCTACGAGCAGTACTTC; cdr3_aa: CASSRKRDPPYEQYF
j_call: TRBJ2-1; cdr3_length: 14; v_call: TRBV5-1; clone_size: .; d_call: .; cdr3_nt: TGCGCCAGCAGCTTCGTCAGCTCCTACAATGAGCAGTTCTTC; cdr3_aa: CASSFVSSYNEQFF
j_call: TRBJ2-5; cdr3_length: 15; v_call: TRBV29-1; clone_size: once; d_call: TRBD1; cdr3_nt: TGCAGCGTTAAGAGGGGGACAGTGTACCAAGAGACCCAGTACTTC; cdr3_aa: CSVKRGTVYQETQYF
j_call: TRBJ1-2; cdr3_length: 13; v_call: TRBV2; clone_size: .; d_call: TRBD1; cdr3_nt: TGTGCCAGCAGTAAAGGACAGGACTATGGCTACACCTTC; cdr3_aa: CASSKGQDYGYTF
j_call: TRBJ2-5; cdr3_length: 14; v_call: TRBV5-8; clone_size: .; d_call: .; cdr3_nt: TGTGCCAGCAGCTTGGACAGAGCCCAAGAGACCCAGTACTTC; cdr3_aa: CASSLDRAQETQYF
j_call: TRBJ1-2; cdr3_length: 18; v_call: TRBV4-2; clone_size: .; d_call: .; cdr3_nt: TGTGCCAGCAGCCAAGCATCGGGGAGGGGCGATCGTAACTATGGCTACACCTTC; cdr3_aa: CASSQASGRGDRNYGYTF
j_call: TRBJ2-5; cdr3_length: 15; v_call: TRBV9; clone_size: .; d_call: TRBD1; cdr3_nt: TGTGCCAGCAGCTTGCCAGACAGGGGCCAAGAGACCCAGTACTTC; cdr3_aa: CASSLPDRGQETQYF
j_call: TRBJ1-6; cdr3_length: 13; v_call: TRBV2; clone_size: few; d_call: TRBD1; cdr3_nt: TGTGCCAGCCGAGACAGGGGAAATTCACCCCTCCACTTT; cdr3_aa: CASRDRGNSPLHF
j_call: TRBJ1-4; cdr3_length: 15; v_call: TRBV5-5; clone_size: .; d_call: .; cdr3_nt: TGTGCCAGCAGCCACCGAGGAGGGGTTAATGAAAAACTGTTTTTT; cdr3_aa: CASSHRGGVNEKLFF
j_call: TRBJ2-5; cdr3_length: 15; v_call: TRBV6-5; clone_size: .; d_call: .; cdr3_nt: TGTGCCAGCAGCGCGACCAACGGGGATGAAGAGACCCAGTACTTC; cdr3_aa: CASSATNGDEETQYF
j_call: TRBJ1-4; cdr3_length: 17; v_call: TRBV4-1; clone_size: .; d_call: .; cdr3_nt: TGCGCCAGCAGCCAAGATATCGCAGGCTTAACTAATGAAAAACTGTTTTTT; cdr3_aa: CASSQDIAGLTNEKLFF
j_call: TRBJ1-1; cdr3_length: 11; v_call: TRBV28; clone_size: .; d_call: TRBD1; cdr3_nt: TGTGCCAGCAGTCGACAGGGTGAAGCTTTCTTT; cdr3_aa: CASSRQGEAFF
j_call: TRBJ2-7; cdr3_length: 15; v_call: TRBV4-1; clone_size: .; d_call: TRBD1; cdr3_nt: TGCGCCAGCAGCCAAGGGGGACAGGCCACCTACGAGCAGTACTTC; cdr3_aa: CASSQGGQATYEQYF
j_call: TRBJ1-1; cdr3_length: 14; v_call: TRBV10-3; clone_size: once; d_call: .; cdr3_nt: TGTGCCGTTGGTCCCGGACAGCCGAACACTGAAGCTTTCTTT; cdr3_aa: CAVGPGQPNTEAFF